This T cell receptor beta chain is from a study of blood T cell repertoires in COVID-19. At the level of the study: In each case, the material was cDNA or gDNA derived from T cells, B-cell-depleted T cells, or PBMCs.

Methods used by the authors: The authors estimated nucleated cell counts from reference gene primer amplification. Method: immunoSEQ multiplex PCR; TCRdb's copy keeps in-frame clones and lacks some. The V and J calls and clone size come from that table; D and trimming were worked out from the DNA. The sample includes about 220,000 clones, approximately 85% seen only once; the top ten take over 2.5%. This clone appeared once. In germline, CDR1 is SGHRS, CDR2 YFSETQ. This CDR3 contains 16 residues. The V gene end was trimmed by 4 bases and the J gene end by 5 bases; junction bases not matched to a gene: 11.

Material: peripheral blood. The chain has TRBV5-1 and TRBJ2-2, with 7 bases identical to TRBD1. The source is a man in his fifties or sixties who had recovered from COVID-19. The CDR3 protein is CASSPQGREWTGELFF. The CDR3, as DNA: TGCGCCAGCAGCCCACAGGGGCGCGAATGGACCGGGGAGCTGTTTTTT.